What follows are 18 T cell receptor beta chains derived from one specimen sequenced in a study of T cells in Graves' hyperthyroidism and ophthalmopathy. It was RNA transcripts that yielded the amplified TCR beta CDR3 regions. Using the HTBI primer set, a first-round RT-PCR was run on the TCR CDR3. MiXCR, run by TCRdb on the multiplex PCR reads, gives a single entry per CDR3 protein. The repertoire has roughly 400,000 distinct CDR3 sequences, approximately 14% of them found once; the top ten carry 25% to 30%. The sequencing sample was made of blood. These receptor sequences come from a woman younger than 30 with Graves' hyperthyroidism that later progressed to Graves' ophthalmopathy.

The V gene is TRBV7-9, the J gene TRBJ2-7, with D hard to call. V was shortened by 4 bases and J by 3 bases, with 10 bases between the two germline ends. Germline values: CDR1 SEHNR, CDR2 FQNEAQ (reference sequence). This CDR3 contains 13 residues. The CDR3 bases are TGTGCCAGCAGCTCAGGATTATTCTACGAGCAGTACTTC. It yields the protein CASSSGLFYEQYF.

This clonotype was observed at least ten times. The chain links TRBV18 to TRBJ2-1, with 10 bases that match TRBD2. Trimming at V came to 5 bases and at J to 9 bases, leaving 10 bases not matched to a gene. This CDR3 contains 15 residues. Germline lookup yields CDR1 KGHSH and CDR2 LQKENI. Here the CDR3 reads CASSGAASGGTEQFF. The DNA of the CDR3 is TGTGCCAGCTCAGGTGCGGCTAGCGGGGGTACTGAGCAGTTCTTC.

The rearrangement uses TRBV9 and TRBJ2-7, with 7 bases aligning to TRBD1. Trimming took 0 bases from V and 5 from J; bases not matched to a gene: 8. This CDR3 is built from 15 residues. Looked up from germline, CDR1 is SGDLS and CDR2 is YYNGEE. In nucleotides, the CDR3 is TGTGCCAGCAGCGTAGAGGGGGCCCAAGGGGACGAGCAGTACTTC. This sequence encodes CASSVEGAQGDEQYF. Full variable domain (rest looked up from reference TRBV9 and TRBJ2-7): DSGVTQTPKHLITATGQRVTLRCSPRSGDLSVYWYQQSLDQGLQFLIQYYNGEERAKGNILERFSAQQFPDLHSELNLSSLELGDSALYFCASSVEGAQGDEQYFGPGTRLTVT.

The sample holds many counts of this clonotype. The chain links TRBV12-3 or TRBV12-4 to TRBJ1-2; D may be TRBD1 (5 bases). The CDR3 runs to 14 residues. V was shortened by 6 bases and J by 4 bases, with 15 bases between the two germline ends. CDR3 bases: TGTGCCAGCAGGTCCAGGGTTACGCCCTATGGCTACACCTTC. As protein: CASRSRVTPYGYTF.

The gene calls are TRBV27 and TRBJ2-3; 7 bases are a match to TRBD2. Germline CDR1 is MNHEY and CDR2 is SMNVEV (reference sequence). The length of the CDR3 is 13 residues. Trimming at V came to 0 bases and at J to 8 bases, leaving 2 bases not matched to a gene. CDR3 DNA: TGTGCCAGCAGTTTATCGTCGGGAGGTACGCAGTATTTT. Protein sequence: CASSLSSGGTQYF.

This clonotype was counted a few times. The DNA for the CDR3 is TGCGCCAGCAGCCAAGATCAGGGCAATCCCTACGAGCAGTACTTC. The encoded protein is CASSQDQGNPYEQYF. V gene TRBV4-3 combines with J gene TRBJ2-7; TRBD1 is a possible D gene (5 bases). V was clipped by 0 bases and J by 2 bases, with 11 bases between them. CDR1 LGHNA and CDR2 YSLEER come from the germline V gene. CDR3 length: 15 amino acids.

Remarks on this clonotype: Just one base apart from a much larger clone, this may be a read error. The chain couples TRBV9 to TRBJ1-2; 12 positions match TRBD1. Germline V gene lookup returns CDR1 SGDLS and CDR2 YYNGEE. CDR3 length: 15 residues. Trimming at V came to 7 bases and at J to 6 bases, leaving 10 bases not matched to a gene. The CDR3 nucleotides read TGTGCCAGCTGGGAAATGGGGACAGGGGGCGATGGCTACACCTTC. Protein: CASWEMGTGGDGYTF.

This clonotype was picked up many times. The chain combines TRBV28 with TRBJ1-4; 7 nucleotides agree with TRBD1. Germline V gene sequence: CDR1 MDHEN, CDR2 SYDVKM. This CDR3 comprises 15 residues. The V segment lost 6 bases and the J segment 2 bases; nucleotides outside the gene matches: 6. CDR3 residues: CASRPLQGTNEKLFF. CDR3 nucleotides: TGTGCCAGCAGACCGTTACAGGGGACTAATGAAAAACTGTTTTTT. The full variable domain, completed using reference TRBV28 and TRBJ1-4, is DVKVTQSSRYLVKRTGEKVFLECVQDMDHENMFWYRQDPGLGLRLIYFSYDVKMKEKGDIPEGYSVSREKKERFSLILESASTNQTSMYLCASRPLQGTNEKLFFGSGTQLSVL.

The CDR3 DNA reads as TGTGCCAGCAGGGAACAGGGGGCTGGGCATGGCTACACCTTC. This encodes CASREQGAGHGYTF. V usage is TRBV27 and J usage is TRBJ1-2, with TRBD1 matching over 9 bases. The CDR3 is 14 residues long. CDR1 MNHEY and CDR2 SMNVEV come from the germline V gene (reference sequence). V was pared by 6 bases and J by 6 bases, with 8 bases of the junction left unmatched.

V and J are TRBV20-1 and TRBJ1-5; the D is unclear. Trimming took off 1 base at V and 0 bases at J, with 13 bases between the two ends. The germline V gene encodes CDR1 DFQATT and CDR2 SNEGSKA (reference sequence). The CDR3 length is 16 residues. CDR3 loop: CSARGQAANSNQPQHF. As DNA, the CDR3 is TGCAGTGCTAGAGGGCAGGCAGCTAATAGCAATCAGCCCCAGCATTTT.

The chain couples TRBV30 to TRBJ1-1; TRBD1 might be the D (6 bases). V dropped 2 bases and J dropped 1 base, with 14 bases sitting between them. Germline V gene lookup returns CDR1 GTSNPN and CDR2 SVGIG (reference sequence). CDR3 size: 15 residues. DNA for the CDR3: TGTGCCTGGAGTTTTTCTGGGACAACGAACACTGAAGCTTTCTTT. Encoded protein: CAWSFSGTTNTEAFF.

J is TRBJ2-7 and V is TRBV7-8, with 8 bases lining up with TRBD2. CDR3 size: 15 residues. Germline values: CDR1 SGHVS, CDR2 FQNEAQ. V was clipped by 4 bases and J by 4 bases; unmatched bases: 9. In DNA, the CDR3 is TGTGCCAGCAGCTCCTTAGCGGGAATGGTATACGAGCAGTACTTC. This codes for CASSSLAGMVYEQYF.

In this sample, this clonotype turned up a few times. V usage is TRBV6-1 and J usage is TRBJ1-3; D possibly corresponds to TRBD1 (5 bases). CDR1 MNHNS and CDR2 SASEGT come from the germline V gene. Trimming left V 2 bases short and J 1 base short, with 9 bases between. This CDR3 has 15 amino acids. This chain's CDR3 is CASSEKGTSGNTIYF. CDR3 nucleotide sequence: TGTGCCAGCAGTGAAAAAGGGACGTCTGGAAACACCATATATTTT.

Concerning this clonotype itself: The junction differs from germline at one of its ends, possibly a read error. V gene TRBV5-4 combines with J gene TRBJ2-7; a weak D match, TRBD2 (6 bases). This CDR3 region has 16 residues. The germline V gene encodes CDR1 SGHNT and CDR2 YYREEE (reference sequence). For the CDR3, the DNA is TGTGTCAGCAGCCCGGATCTGCGGCGGGGCTCCTACGAGCAGTACTTC. This sequence encodes CVSSPDLRRGSYEQYF.

The sample holds many counts of this clonotype. CDR3 nucleotide sequence: TGTGCCAGCAGTTTATACGACGAAGCAGATACGCAGTATTTT. Amino acids: CASSLYDEADTQYF. This chain links TRBV27 with TRBJ2-3; D gene uncertain. The CDR3 contains 14 residues. Germline CDR1 MNHEY, CDR2 SMNVEV (reference sequence). Trimming pared 1 base from V and 4 bases from J, leaving 9 bases between.

The V gene is TRBV20-1, the J gene TRBJ1-5; the D is unclear. The length of the CDR3 is 16 residues. Trimming took 3 bases from V and 1 from J, leaving 16 bases between them. Germline CDR1 is DFQATT and CDR2 is SNEGSKA (reference sequence). The CDR3 sequence is CSASTHSRRSNQPQHF. The DNA for the CDR3 is TGCAGTGCTAGTACCCACAGCCGCCGGAGCAATCAGCCCCAGCATTTT.

The chain recombines TRBV6-1 with TRBJ2-3; D is undetermined. The CDR3 spans 11 residues. CDR1 and CDR2 (germline): MNHNS, SASEGT. The germline V and J ends were trimmed by 6 bases and 6 bases, with 7 bases remaining between them. CDR3 in amino acids: CASRGMDTQYF. The CDR3 DNA reads TGTGCCAGCAGGGGGATGGATACGCAGTATTTT.

This clonotype was counted between two and nine times. CDR3: CASSHDRGPYEQYF. The CDR3 DNA reads as TGCGCCAGCAGCCACGACAGGGGGCCCTACGAGCAGTACTTC. The chain has TRBV4-3 and TRBJ2-7, with 10 bases matching TRBD1. CDR1 and CDR2 from the germline V gene are LGHNA and YSLEER. The CDR3 covers 14 residues. V shed 3 bases, J shed 2 bases, and the junction held 1 base outside the gene matches.